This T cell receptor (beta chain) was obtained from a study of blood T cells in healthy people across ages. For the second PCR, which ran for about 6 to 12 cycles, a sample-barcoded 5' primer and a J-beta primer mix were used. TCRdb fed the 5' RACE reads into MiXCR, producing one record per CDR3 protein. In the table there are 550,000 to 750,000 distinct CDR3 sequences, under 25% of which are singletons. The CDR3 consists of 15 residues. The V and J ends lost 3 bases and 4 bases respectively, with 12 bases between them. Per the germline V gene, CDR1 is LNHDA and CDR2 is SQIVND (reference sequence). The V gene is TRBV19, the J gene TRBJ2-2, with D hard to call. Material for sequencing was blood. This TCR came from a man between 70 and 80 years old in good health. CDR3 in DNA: TGTGCCAGTAGTATCGCTCTCCCGATCACCGGGGAGCTGTTTTTT. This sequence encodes CASSIALPITGELFF. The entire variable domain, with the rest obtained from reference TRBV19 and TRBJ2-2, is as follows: DGGITQSPKYLFRKEGQNVTLSCEQNLNHDAMYWYRQDPGQGLRLIYYSQIVNDFQKGDIAEGYSVSREKKESFPLTVTSAQKNPTAFYLCASSIALPITGELFFGEGSRLTVL.